These 20 T cell receptor beta chains were sequenced from one sample in a study of cytomegalovirus exposure and HLA in healthy donors. PCR amplification relied on 60 Vbeta primers (plus 13 Jbeta primers). Using immunoSEQ multiplex PCR, the repertoire was profiled, and TCRdb retains in-frame clones only, with some absent. Its table lists just over 200,000 clones. Material: PBMCs. The receptors shown here come from a girl aged 2 to 9 in good health and CMV-seropositive.

The J gene is TRBJ1-2, the V gene TRBV5-1; D is possibly TRBD1 (5 bases). The V end was cut by 0 bases, the J end by 7 bases, with 13 bases between. The CDR3 consists of 14 residues. The germline CDR1 and CDR2 sequences are SGHRS and YFSETQ. The CDR3 nucleotides read TGCGCCAGCAGCTTGGAGGGGCAGGGTTTTGGCTACACCTTC. Residues: CASSLEGQGFGYTF.

This chain joins TRBV5-1 and TRBJ2-5; 12 bases are a match to TRBD2. Germline V gives CDR1 SGHRS, CDR2 YFSETQ. The CDR3 runs 16 residues. V lost 0 bases, J lost 5 bases, and 5 bases stayed unmatched. The CDR3 sequence: CASSLGGLAGSETQYF. CDR3 sequence (DNA): TGCGCCAGCAGCTTGGGAGGACTAGCGGGATCGGAGACCCAGTACTTC.

The DNA for the CDR3 is TGTGCCAGCAGCTTGCGGGCTAGCGGGTATAATGAGCAGTTCTTC. Protein product: CASSLRASGYNEQFF. V gene TRBV11-1 combines with J gene TRBJ2-1, with TRBD2 identical over 8 bases. The germline CDR1 and CDR2 sequences are SGHAT and FQDESV (reference sequence). This CDR3 contains 15 residues. With V trimmed by 3 bases and J by 7 bases, 8 bases remained unmatched.

The chain uses TRBV9 and TRBJ2-2; 8 bases fit TRBD2. Germline CDR1 SGDLS, CDR2 YYNGEE. V shed 7 bases, J shed 3 bases, and the junction held 5 bases outside the gene matches. This CDR3 is built from 14 residues. CDR3 nucleotides: TGTGCCAGCCGAGCGGGAGCTGACACCGGGGAGCTGTTTTTT. This codes for CASRAGADTGELFF.

This chain joins TRBV19 and TRBJ1-2; 7 nucleotides match TRBD1. The V segment lost 6 bases and the J segment 4 bases; nucleotides outside the gene matches: 5. The CDR3 has 13 residues. Per the germline V gene, CDR1 is LNHDA and CDR2 is SQIVND (reference sequence). The CDR3 DNA reads as TGTGCCAGTAGACTACAGGGGTCCTATGGCTACACCTTC. As protein: CASRLQGSYGYTF.

The chain links TRBV7-2 to TRBJ2-7; a possible D gene is TRBD2 (6 bases). Trimming left V 9 bases short and J 0 bases short, with 15 bases between. Germline CDR1 SGHTA, CDR2 FQGNSA. The CDR3 runs to 14 residues. In nucleotides, the CDR3 is TGTGCCAGTAAGCCAGCGGGTCACTCCTACGAGCAGTACTTC. This encodes CASKPAGHSYEQYF.

The rearrangement links TRBV6-5 to TRBJ2-1, with a possible D match to TRBD1 (5 bases). Trimming took off 6 bases at V and 4 bases at J, with 16 bases between the two ends. The germline V gene encodes CDR1 MNHEY and CDR2 SVGAGI. The CDR3 is 15 amino acids. CDR3 region: CASSRGHRSYNEQFF. The DNA for the CDR3 is TGTGCCAGCAGCCGAGGACACAGGTCATACAATGAGCAGTTCTTC.

The chain joins TRBV2 to TRBJ2-1; 10 bases match TRBD2. The V gene end was trimmed by 3 bases and the J gene end by 12 bases; junction bases not matched to a gene: 14. The V gene's germline CDR1 is SNHLY and CDR2 FYNNEI. The CDR3 has 16 residues. Written as DNA, the CDR3 is TGTGCCAGCAGTGATGAGAGCGGGAGGGCCAGGGGCGCGCAGTTCTTC. It translates to CASSDESGRARGAQFF.

This chain joins TRBV11-2 and TRBJ2-5, with 8 bases identical to TRBD2. Germline values: CDR1 SGHAT, CDR2 FQNNGV. This CDR3 contains 15 residues. The J segment lost 5 bases and the V segment lost 1 base, leaving 6 bases of the junction unmatched. The CDR3 nucleotides read TGTGCCAGCAGCTTAGTCTCGGGGGGGGAGGAGACCCAGTACTTC. Protein product: CASSLVSGGEETQYF.

The chain is built from TRBV6-4 and TRBJ1-1, with D uncertain. CDR3 length equals 14 residues. V was clipped by 2 bases and J by 6 bases, with 13 bases between them. Germline assignment: CDR1 MRHNA and CDR2 SNTAGT. The CDR3, as DNA: TGTGCCAGCAGTGACGAGGCATCCTCCGCTGAAGCTTTCTTT. Translation: CASSDEASSAEAFF.

The rearrangement uses TRBV11-2 and TRBJ2-7, with 9 bases identical to TRBD2. Trimming took 3 bases from V and 4 from J; bases not matched to a gene: 4. The CDR3 extends over 14 amino acids. Germline assignment: CDR1 SGHAT and CDR2 FQNNGV. The CDR3 is CASSLGLAPYEQYF. CDR3 nucleotides: TGTGCCAGCAGCTTGGGACTAGCCCCTTACGAGCAGTACTTC.

V is TRBV6-5 and J is TRBJ2-5; perhaps TRBD2 as D (5 bases). The ends were cut back, 8 bases at V and 5 bases at J, with 18 bases in the middle. Per the germline V gene, CDR1 is MNHEY and CDR2 is SVGAGI. The length of the CDR3 is 14 residues. The DNA of the CDR3 is TGTGCCAGCGGCTTAGCATACGGGGTGGAGACCCAGTACTTC. Protein product: CASGLAYGVETQYF.

The chain has TRBV7-9 and TRBJ2-7; 7 bases align to TRBD2. This CDR3 has 15 amino acids. Trimming cost V 6 bases and J 7 bases; bases outside gene matches: 15. CDR1 and CDR2 from the germline V gene are SEHNR and FQNEAQ (reference sequence). The CDR3 DNA sequence: TGTGCCAGCAGTTTCCAACATGGTGCAGCGGGGGAGCAGTACTTC. Amino acids: CASSFQHGAAGEQYF.

The chain employs TRBV28 and TRBJ2-1; 11 bases line up with TRBD2. The CDR3 extends over 15 amino acids. J lost 14 bases, V lost 7 bases, and 16 bases had no gene match. Germline CDR1 is MDHEN and CDR2 is SYDVKM. CDR3 sequence: CASTPSHSGRADKFF. The DNA for the CDR3 is TGTGCCAGCACCCCTTCCCATAGCGGGAGGGCCGACAAGTTCTTC.

The chain has TRBV29-1 and TRBJ1-2; D call uncertain. The V end lost 6 bases, the J end lost 1 base, and 12 bases lay between the germline ends. The CDR3 contains 13 residues. Per germline, CDR1 SQVTM and CDR2 ANQGSEA. The CDR3 spells CSVGGRNNYGYTF. The CDR3 DNA reads TGCAGCGTCGGAGGGCGCAATAACTATGGCTACACCTTC.

The chain recombines TRBV27 with TRBJ2-1; D perhaps matches TRBD2 (6 bases). CDR1 MNHEY and CDR2 SMNVEV come from the germline V gene (reference sequence). Trimming took off 5 bases at V and 9 bases at J, with 17 bases between the two ends. This CDR3 has 14 amino acids. The DNA of the CDR3 is TGTGCCAGCAGTCCGCGACTAGGGCCCGGTGAGCAGTTCTTC. This codes for CASSPRLGPGEQFF.

The CDR3 sequence: CASSPQSVANYGYTF. The CDR3 nucleotides are TGTGCCAGCTCACCTCAAAGTGTAGCTAACTATGGCTACACCTTC. The chain links TRBV18 to TRBJ1-2; D is undetermined. V gave up 3 bases and J gave up 0 bases, with 11 bases separating them. The CDR3 is 15 amino acids. In germline, CDR1 is KGHSH, CDR2 LQKENI.

The V call is TRBV29-1, the J call TRBJ2-2, with 12 bases identical to TRBD2. CDR1 is SQVTM, CDR2 ANQGSEA, per germline. Trimming took 3 bases from V and 0 from J; bases not matched to a gene: 2. The CDR3 sequence is 16 residues long. For the CDR3, the DNA is TGCAGCGTTGAGACTAGCGGGAGAACGAACACCGGGGAGCTGTTTTTT. Amino acids: CSVETSGRTNTGELFF.

Notes on this clone: The sample contains more than one DNA sequence encoding this CDR3. The chain has TRBV18 and TRBJ1-5; no reliable D call. CDR3 length equals 14 residues. V was cut by 2 bases and J by 1 base, with 6 bases left in between. Germline lookup yields CDR1 KGHSH and CDR2 LQKENI. DNA of the CDR3: TGTGCCAGCTCACCAGCGGGGAGCAATCAGCCCCAGCATTTT. It encodes CASSPAGSNQPQHF. The full variable domain, completed using reference TRBV18 and TRBJ1-5, is NAGVMQNPRHLVRRRGQEARLRCSPMKGHSHVYWYRQLPEEGLKFMVYLQKENIIDESGMPKERFSAEFPKEGPSILRIQQVVRGDSAAYFCASSPAGSNQPQHFGDGTRLSIL.

This chain joins TRBV7-2 and TRBJ2-7; 8 nucleotides match TRBD2. With V trimmed by 3 bases and J by 3 bases, 4 bases remained unmatched. CDR1 is SGHTA and CDR2 is FQGNSA in the germline V gene. There are 14 residues in the CDR3. This CDR3 reads CASSFAGGDYEQYF. Here the CDR3 DNA reads TGTGCCAGCAGCTTTGCGGGAGGTGACTACGAGCAGTACTTC.